The present T cell receptor (beta chain) was sequenced within a study of OX40 agonist ivuxolimab in advanced cancers. Regarding the study as a whole: On average, CD8+ T cells had more expanded clones than CD4+.

This table comes from immunoSEQ multiplex PCR, and its TCRdb copy is limited to in-frame clones, with some not included. The profile shows around 83,000 clones, roughly nine tenths of them singletons. Germline V gives CDR1 MDHEN, CDR2 SYDVKM. J lost 7 bases, V lost 7 bases, and 16 bases had no gene match. The CDR3 covers 15 residues. Samples of blood were obtained at baseline, on cycle 4 day 1, and on cycle 7 day 1. As concerns this clone: Its matching antigen is unknown.

The chain recombines TRBV28 with TRBJ2-7; 7 nucleotides agree with TRBD1. Sequences were derived from CD4+ or CD8+ T cells sorted from blood, sampled in a trial of the OX40 agonist ivuxolimab. The receptor was isolated from an adult with an advanced solid tumor such as melanoma, head and neck, liver or kidney cancer. In DNA form, the CDR3 reads TGTGCCAGCACCGTTCCGACAGGGAAGGAGTGGGAGCAGTACTTC. Translated: CASTVPTGKEWEQYF. Drawing the rest from reference TRBV28 and TRBJ2-7, the complete variable domain is DVKVTQSSRYLVKRTGEKVFLECVQDMDHENMFWYRQDPGLGLRLIYFSYDVKMKEKGDIPEGYSVSREKKERFSLILESASTNQTSMYLCASTVPTGKEWEQYFGPGTRLTVT.